This TCR beta chain derives from a study of cytomegalovirus exposure and HLA in healthy donors. General study results and limits: Per a later analysis, HLA-associated TCR beta chains showed more clonal expansion than other, equally common TCR beta chains.

A multiplex PCR was run with 60 Vbeta primers and 13 Jbeta primers. Profiling relied on immunoSEQ multiplex PCR, and the TCRdb table lists in-frame clones only, not all of them. Here the sample spans over 100,000 clones, 50% to 80% being singletons. Trimming removed 0 bases at V and 9 bases at J, with 6 bases between. Germline assignment: CDR1 LNHNV and CDR2 YYDKDF (reference sequence). The length of the CDR3 is 12 residues. The table lists this clone with a few counts. Antigen: not known. Material: PBMCs. The TCR was taken from a woman between 40 and 50 years old in good health and CMV-seropositive. V usage is TRBV15 and J usage is TRBJ2-1; D gene uncertain. The CDR3 coding sequence is TGTGCCACCAGCAGAGATCGCGGTGAGCAGTTCTTC. It is translated as CATSRDRGEQFF. Variable domain in full (rest from reference TRBV15 and TRBJ2-1): DAMVIQNPRYQVTQFGKPVTLSCSQTLNHNVMYWYQQKSSQAPKLLFHYYDKDFNNEADTPDNFQSRRPNTSFCFLDIRSPGLGDTAMYLCATSRDRGEQFFGPGTRLTVL.